These 9 T cell receptor beta chains originate from one sample sequenced in a study of cytomegalovirus exposure and HLA in healthy donors listed by TCRdb under 2017. Receptor libraries were prepared by the immunoSEQ multiplex PCR assay. TCRdb's version of the immuneACCESS table is confined to in-frame rearrangements and falls short of the full clone set. An unresolved V gene accounts for under half of the shortfall where checked; the remainder is of unknown origin. The sample profile shows about 88,000 clones; approximately 84% of them were found once. The ten top clones hold around 10% of the sample. Sequencing was performed on PBMCs. These receptors were taken from a woman younger than 30 in good health and CMV-seropositive.

The chain combines TRBV6-5 with TRBJ1-5, with D perhaps TRBD1 (5 bases). The CDR3 is made up of 16 amino acids. The germline V gene has CDR1 MNHEY and CDR2 SVGAGI. V lost 2 bases to trimming and J lost 0 bases, with 11 bases between them. CDR3 in amino acids: CASSYRGPYSNQPQHF. Written as DNA, the CDR3 is TGTGCCAGCAGTTACAGGGGCCCTTATAGCAATCAGCCCCAGCATTTT.

The genes are TRBV5-4 and TRBJ2-7; 8 bases are shared with TRBD1. With 4 bases clipped from V and 7 bases from J, the junction kept 10 bases outside the gene matches. Per germline, CDR1 SGHNT and CDR2 YYREEE (reference sequence). The CDR3 totals 14 residues. The CDR3 spells CASSEGPGQAEQYF. The CDR3 nucleotides are TGTGCCAGCAGCGAGGGACCGGGACAGGCAGAGCAGTACTTC.

This clone has only a few counts. The chain links TRBV7-8 to TRBJ2-3; 7 bases are a match to TRBD2. CDR3 length: 14 residues. Unmatched junction bases numbered 2, after V lost 5 bases and J lost 0 bases. Germline CDR1 and CDR2: SGHVS and FQNEAQ. The CDR3 protein is CASSPGGSTDTQYF. In DNA, the CDR3 is TGTGCCAGCAGCCCGGGGGGAAGCACAGATACGCAGTATTTT.

The V gene is TRBV10-3, the J gene TRBJ2-5; 7 bases map to TRBD2. Per germline, CDR1 ENHRY and CDR2 SYGVKD. V gave up 8 bases and J gave up 4 bases; unmatched junction bases: 1. The CDR3 loop spans 11 amino acids. This CDR3 reads CAIGGVETQYF. As DNA, the CDR3 is TGTGCCATCGGGGGGGTAGAGACCCAGTACTTC.

The rearrangement links TRBV30 to TRBJ1-2, with 8 bases fitting TRBD1. This CDR3 region has 17 residues. Germline V gene sequence: CDR1 GTSNPN, CDR2 SVGIG (reference sequence). V lost 2 bases, J lost 4 bases, and 15 bases stayed unmatched. CDR3 region: CAWSTDRAHLEAYGYTF. CDR3 DNA sequence: TGTGCCTGGAGTACGGACAGGGCCCACCTCGAAGCCTATGGCTACACCTTC.

The V call is TRBV14, the J call TRBJ2-2; the D is unclear. Trimming cost V 4 bases and J 3 bases, with 12 bases left between them. CDR3 length: 15 residues. Per the germline V gene, CDR1 is SGHDN and CDR2 is FVKESK. The DNA for the CDR3 is TGTGCCAGCAGCCCACGCACGGCGGACACCGGGGAGCTGTTTTTT. Protein product: CASSPRTADTGELFF.

The V and J genes are TRBV6-1 and TRBJ1-1; D gene unclear. V shed 2 bases and J shed 1 base, with 5 bases lying between them. CDR3 size: 13 residues. CDR1 and CDR2 from the germline V gene are MNHNS and SASEGT. The CDR3 here is CASSEPGNTEAFF. For the CDR3, the DNA is TGTGCCAGCAGTGAACCCGGGAACACTGAAGCTTTCTTT.

The DNA for the CDR3 is TGCGCCAGCAGCCCCCGAAGAGGCGCTGGAGGCACTGAAGCTTTCTTT. This encodes CASSPRRGAGGTEAFF. The gene calls are TRBV5-1 and TRBJ1-1; D is uncertain. CDR3 length: 16 amino acids. The germline V and J ends were trimmed by 4 bases and 4 bases, with 20 bases remaining between them. Germline CDR1 reads SGHRS; CDR2 reads YFSETQ. Supplemented by reference TRBV5-1 and TRBJ1-1, the full variable domain reads KAGVTQTPRYLIKTRGQQVTLSCSPISGHRSVSWYQQTPGQGLQFLFEYFSETQRNKGNFPGRFSGRQFSNSRSEMNVSTLELGDSALYLCASSPRRGAGGTEAFFGQGTRLTVV.

The chain employs TRBV10-3 and TRBJ2-2; 8 nucleotides line up with TRBD1. The CDR3 runs 16 residues. Germline V gene lookup returns CDR1 ENHRY and CDR2 SYGVKD. V lost 0 bases, J lost 5 bases, and 5 bases stayed unmatched. The CDR3 is CAISESQGALTGELFF. CDR3 nucleotide sequence: TGTGCCATCAGTGAGTCTCAGGGGGCGCTTACCGGGGAGCTGTTTTTT.